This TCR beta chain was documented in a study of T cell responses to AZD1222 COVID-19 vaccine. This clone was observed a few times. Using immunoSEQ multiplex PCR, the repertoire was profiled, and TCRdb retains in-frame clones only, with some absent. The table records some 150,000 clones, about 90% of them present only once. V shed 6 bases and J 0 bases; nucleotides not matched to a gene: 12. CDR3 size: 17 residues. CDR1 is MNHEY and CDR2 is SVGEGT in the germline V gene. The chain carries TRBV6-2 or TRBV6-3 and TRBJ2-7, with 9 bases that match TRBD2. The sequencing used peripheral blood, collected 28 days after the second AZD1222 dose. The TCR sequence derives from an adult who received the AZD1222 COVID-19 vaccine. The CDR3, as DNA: TGTGCCAGCAGCCTAAATAGACTAGCGGCTATCTCCTACGAGCAGTACTTC. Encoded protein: CASSLNRLAAISYEQYF.